The clone carrying this TCR beta chain was counted a few times. Its specificity is not known. TCRdb reprocessed the RT-PCR reads via MiXCR and lists one record per CDR3 protein. The sample carries 400,000 to 550,000 distinct CDR3 sequences, 25% recorded once. The CDR3 is 13 amino acids. V lost 3 bases and J lost 1, with 10 bases in between. In germline, CDR1 is DFQATT, CDR2 SNEGSKA (reference sequence). The data originate from a study of response to subunit inactivated influenza vaccine. Whole-study results and caveats: New T cells are recruited in small numbers by each seasonal influenza vaccination, according to the authors' suggestion.

The origin of this receptor is a man aged 50 to 59 who received an inactivated influenza vaccine. The source was CD4+ T cells sorted from PBMCs, collected less than 6 days after vaccination. The chain employs TRBV20-1 and TRBJ2-7; D is undetermined. CDR3 bases: TGCAGTGCTAGTGGTGTCGGATCCTACGAGCAGTACTTC. This sequence encodes CSASGVGSYEQYF.